The 27 T cell receptor beta chains reported below all come from one sample, sequenced in a study of OX40 agonist ivuxolimab in advanced cancers. Library preparation employed the immunoSEQ multiplex PCR assay. In its TCRdb copy, this immuneACCESS table keeps in-frame sequences only and misses some clones. Where compared with another copy, unresolved V genes explain less than half of these, and the others have no known cause. In this sample the table shows 69,000 or so clones, around 86% of which occur a single time. About 0.49% of the sample is in the top ten clones. The input for sequencing was CD4+ or CD8+ T cells sorted from blood, taken in a trial of the OX40 agonist ivuxolimab. The source is an adult with an advanced solid tumor such as melanoma, head and neck, liver or kidney cancer.

V is TRBV29-1 and J is TRBJ2-3, with D possibly being TRBD1 (6 bases). The CDR3 runs to 13 residues. Germline V gene sequence: CDR1 SQVTM, CDR2 ANQGSEA. Trimming stripped 5 bases from V and 5 bases from J, with 14 bases between. The CDR3 coding sequence is TGCAGCGTTCAGGCAGGGGTGAGAGATACGCAGTATTTT. Protein product: CSVQAGVRDTQYF.

This clone was seen once. The chain carries TRBV19 and TRBJ2-1, with 8 bases that match TRBD1. This CDR3 region has 15 residues. The ends lost 6 bases at V and 5 bases at J; junction bases unmatched: 9. Germline lookup yields CDR1 LNHDA and CDR2 SQIVND (reference sequence). The CDR3: CASRPTGGIHNEQFF. CDR3 coding DNA: TGTGCCAGTAGACCAACAGGGGGAATACACAATGAGCAGTTCTTC.

V usage is TRBV7-2 and J usage is TRBJ1-2; D is possibly TRBD1 (5 bases). V gave up 0 bases and J gave up 8 bases, with 10 bases separating them. Germline V gives CDR1 SGHTA, CDR2 FQGNSA. The CDR3 consists of 13 residues. Here the CDR3 reads CASSLARRDGYTF. CDR3 DNA sequence: TGTGCCAGCAGCTTAGCGCGTAGGGACGGCTACACCTTC.

This chain connects TRBV25-1 to TRBJ2-3, with a weak D call TRBD1 (6 bases). The CDR3 length is 12 residues. The V end was cut by 6 bases, the J end by 5 bases, with 9 bases between. Looked up from germline, CDR1 is MGHDK and CDR2 is SYGVNS. The CDR3 DNA is TGTGCCAGCAGACTACAGGGAGATACGCAGTATTTT. This gives the protein CASRLQGDTQYF.

A single count supports this clone. V is TRBV5-1 and J is TRBJ1-3; a possible D gene is TRBD1 (5 bases). Germline loops: CDR1 SGHRS, CDR2 YFSETQ. The CDR3 runs 15 residues. V was pared by 4 bases and J by 0 bases, with 11 bases between. The CDR3 loop reads CASSTGHNSGNTIYF. The DNA for the CDR3 is TGCGCCAGCAGCACAGGACACAACTCTGGAAACACCATATATTTT.

V gene TRBV7-2 combines with J gene TRBJ2-7, with 9 bases lining up with TRBD2. Per germline, CDR1 SGHTA and CDR2 FQGNSA. J gave up 4 bases and V 1 base, and 8 bases lay outside the gene matches. This CDR3 has 16 amino acids. In DNA form, the CDR3 reads TGTGCCAGCAGCTTAGGTCCCAGCGGGGGGTGGTACGAGCAGTACTTC. Its translation: CASSLGPSGGWYEQYF.

The V call is TRBV9, the J call TRBJ1-1, with TRBD1 identical over 7 bases. CDR1 and CDR2 from the germline V gene are SGDLS and YYNGEE. V lost 7 bases, J lost 5 bases, and 14 bases stayed unmatched. CDR3 length: 15 residues. The CDR3 loop reads CASGDRQGGRTEAFF. In nucleotides, the CDR3 is TGTGCCAGCGGGGACAGACAGGGAGGGAGAACTGAAGCTTTCTTT.

This sequence joins TRBV4-1 and TRBJ2-5; 13 nucleotides line up with TRBD2. Germline V gene sequence: CDR1 MGHRA, CDR2 YSYEKL. With V trimmed by 3 bases and J by 2 bases, 0 bases remained unmatched. The CDR3 covers 15 residues. The CDR3 DNA reads as TGCGCCAGCAGCCAGACTAGCGGGGGGCAAGAGACCCAGTACTTC. This translates into CASSQTSGGQETQYF.

This rearrangement joins TRBV20-1 to TRBJ1-1; D gene uncertain. Germline CDR1 DFQATT, CDR2 SNEGSKA (reference sequence). The CDR3 is 11 amino acids. In nucleotides, the CDR3 is TGCAGGACATCCTCGAACACTGAAGCTTTCTTT. Protein: CRTSSNTEAFF.

The count of this clone is one. V usage is TRBV18 and J usage is TRBJ2-5; TRBD1 might be the D (5 bases). Trimming left V 6 bases short and J 5 bases short, with 13 bases between. The CDR3 is 13 residues long. Germline V CDR1 and CDR2: KGHSH, LQKENI. CDR3 nucleotides: TGTGCCAGCTCCCTGACTGGGGCCGAGACCCAGTACTTC. The encoded protein is CASSLTGAETQYF. Together with reference TRBV18 and TRBJ2-5, the CDR3 gives the full variable domain: NAGVMQNPRHLVRRRGQEARLRCSPMKGHSHVYWYRQLPEEGLKFMVYLQKENIIDESGMPKERFSAEFPKEGPSILRIQQVVRGDSAAYFCASSLTGAETQYFGPGTRLLVL.

V usage is TRBV5-1 and J usage is TRBJ2-1; D call uncertain. The CDR3 runs 13 residues. The V gene's germline CDR1 is SGHRS and CDR2 YFSETQ. Trimming took 0 bases from V and 10 from J, leaving 11 bases between them. CDR3 DNA sequence: TGCGCCAGCAGCTTGGGAGTCTCGCGGGAGCAGTTCTTC. Translation gives CASSLGVSREQFF.

The chain employs TRBV6-5 and TRBJ1-3, with D perhaps matching TRBD1 (5 bases). The CDR3 extends over 15 amino acids. Per the germline V gene, CDR1 is MNHEY and CDR2 is SVGAGI. Trimming took 0 bases from V and 3 from J, leaving 9 bases between them. CDR3 protein: CASSYSAGSGNTIYF. The DNA for the CDR3 is TGTGCCAGCAGTTACTCTGCAGGGAGTGGAAACACCATATATTTT.

This chain joins TRBV6-6 and TRBJ1-1; TRBD1 matches at 7 bases. V lost 2 bases and J lost 0; bases outside the gene matches: 6. Germline CDR1 is MNHNY and CDR2 is SVGAGI (reference sequence). This CDR3 spans 16 amino acids. CDR3 region: CASSYGQERMNTEAFF. The CDR3 DNA sequence: TGTGCCAGCAGTTACGGACAGGAGCGGATGAACACTGAAGCTTTCTTT.

CDR3 sequence reads: CASSRQEAYEQYF. CDR3 DNA sequence: TGCGCCAGCTCCCGGCAGGAGGCCTACGAGCAGTACTTC. The rearrangement links TRBV5-1 to TRBJ2-7; maybe TRBD2 (5 bases). Germline assignment: CDR1 SGHRS and CDR2 YFSETQ. The CDR3 is 13 amino acids. V was trimmed by 7 bases and J by 2 bases, leaving 13 bases between them.

This chain uses TRBV30 with TRBJ2-7; 8 bases match TRBD1. CDR1 is GTSNPN, CDR2 SVGIG, per germline (reference sequence). J lost 4 bases, V lost 2 bases, and 7 bases had no gene match. The CDR3 is made up of 14 amino acids. CDR3 sequence (DNA): TGTGCCTGGAGTTCGGACAGGGCTCGGTACGAGCAGTACTTC. Translation: CAWSSDRARYEQYF.

The chain uses TRBV29-1 and TRBJ2-3; TRBD1 is a possible D gene (5 bases). Trimming removed 4 bases at V and 3 bases at J, with 11 bases between. CDR3 length: 13 residues. Germline V gene data show CDR1 as SQVTM and CDR2 as ANQGSEA. CDR3 amino acids: CSVGGIMTDTQYF. As DNA, the CDR3 is TGCAGCGTTGGGGGCATCATGACAGATACGCAGTATTTT.

The genes are TRBV6-6 and TRBJ1-1; D possibly corresponds to TRBD1 (5 bases). V shed 0 bases and J shed 6 bases, with 11 bases lying between them. The CDR3 extends over 14 amino acids. The germline gives CDR1 MNHNY, CDR2 SVGAGI (reference sequence). The DNA for the CDR3 is TGTGCCAGCAGTTACTCGAGGGGTGGGGCTGAAGCTTTCTTT. Its protein product is CASSYSRGGAEAFF.

The chain uses TRBV6-6 and TRBJ1-2; maybe TRBD1 (5 bases). Trimming removed 6 bases from V and 2 bases from J, with 7 bases in between. CDR1 is MNHNY, CDR2 SVGAGI, per germline (reference sequence). The CDR3 spans 12 residues. In DNA form, the CDR3 reads TGTGCCAGCAGCCGGGACAACTATGGCTACACCTTC. Protein sequence: CASSRDNYGYTF.

In its sample, this clone was seen many times. The rearrangement joins TRBV11-3 to TRBJ2-7; TRBD2 matches 13 bases. The CDR3 spans 14 residues. Germline V gene lookup returns CDR1 SGHNT and CDR2 YENEEA. V was pared by 7 bases and J by 6 bases, with 6 bases of the junction left unmatched. CDR3 loop: CASKTGLAGAEQYF. As DNA, the CDR3 is TGTGCCAGCAAGACCGGACTAGCGGGAGCCGAGCAGTACTTC.

The rearrangement joins TRBV7-9 to TRBJ2-3; 9 bases are shared with TRBD2. J lost 2 bases, V lost 5 bases, and 14 bases had no gene match. This CDR3 is built from 18 residues. Germline assignment: CDR1 SEHNR and CDR2 FQNEAQ (reference sequence). The CDR3: CASSPPFRLAELTDTQYF. In DNA form, the CDR3 reads TGTGCCAGCAGCCCGCCTTTCCGACTAGCGGAGCTCACAGATACGCAGTATTTT.

The chain is built from TRBV7-2 and TRBJ1-3, with TRBD1 as a possible D gene (6 bases). The CDR3 is 16 amino acids. V was clipped by 4 bases and J by 4 bases, with 17 bases between them. Per germline, CDR1 SGHTA and CDR2 FQGNSA. CDR3 DNA: TGTGCCAGCAGCTCAAGACAGGCCTTATCAGGAAACACCATATATTTT. It is translated as CASSSRQALSGNTIYF.

To note about this clone: This CDR3 is also generated by other DNA sequences in the sample. The chain has TRBV4-1 and TRBJ1-4; possible D gene TRBD1, 5 bases. V shed 1 base and J shed 8 bases, with 14 bases lying between them. This CDR3 is built from 15 residues. Germline lookup yields CDR1 MGHRA and CDR2 YSYEKL. CDR3 DNA: TGCGCCAGCAGCCAAGGGCCAGGGAGGAACGAAAAACTGTTTTTT. Translating it yields CASSQGPGRNEKLFF.

The DNA for the CDR3 is TGTGCCTGGAGTGTAAGCGGCGACGAGCAGTACTTC. Translation gives CAWSVSGDEQYF. The chain carries TRBV30 and TRBJ2-7; D is possibly TRBD2 (5 bases). Looked up from germline, CDR1 is GTSNPN and CDR2 is SVGIG (reference sequence). CDR3 size: 12 residues. V lost 0 bases, J lost 5 bases, and 8 bases lay in between.

The V and J genes are TRBV5-4 and TRBJ2-1, with TRBD2 identical over 8 bases. This CDR3 contains 14 residues. Germline V gene data show CDR1 as SGHNT and CDR2 as YYREEE (reference sequence). Trimming took 0 bases from V and 10 from J; bases not matched to a gene: 6. DNA of the CDR3: TGTGCCAGCAGCTTGGGTGGGCAGCGGGGGGAGCAGTTCTTC. Translation gives CASSLGGQRGEQFF.

This sequence joins TRBV30 and TRBJ1-3; 7 bases match TRBD1. CDR3 length: 14 residues. Germline CDR1 is GTSNPN and CDR2 is SVGIG (reference sequence). V lost 0 bases to trimming and J lost 4 bases; unmatched junction nucleotides: 3. CDR3 residues: CAWSVSTGGNTIYF. The CDR3 DNA is TGTGCCTGGAGTGTATCGACAGGGGGAAACACCATATATTTT.

The chain is built from TRBV10-3 and TRBJ1-2, with 11 positions matching TRBD1. Unmatched junction bases numbered 9, after V lost 5 bases and J lost 7 bases. The CDR3 runs 15 residues. The germline V gene encodes CDR1 ENHRY and CDR2 SYGVKD. The CDR3 is CAISPDGQGASGYTF. CDR3 nucleotides: TGTGCCATCAGTCCTGATGGACAGGGGGCTTCTGGCTACACCTTC.

The rearrangement uses TRBV7-9 and TRBJ1-6; D gene unclear. CDR1 is SEHNR and CDR2 is FQNEAQ in the germline V gene (reference sequence). The V and J ends lost 1 base and 9 bases respectively, with 10 bases between them. The CDR3 loop spans 14 amino acids. In DNA, the CDR3 is TGTGCCAGCAGCTTAGACGGGATACTTTCACCCCTCCACTTT. Its translation: CASSLDGILSPLHF.